The rows below give T cell receptor beta chains drawn from one sample of a study of T cells in Graves' hyperthyroidism and ophthalmopathy. MiXCR, applied by TCRdb to the multiplex PCR reads, yields one record per CDR3 protein. The data contain 300,000 to 450,000 distinct CDR3 sequences, about 14% of them singletons. Sequences were obtained from blood. The receptors were sampled from a woman between 25 and 40 years old with Graves' ophthalmopathy. Both conserved end residues are part of each CDR3. A D gene is named only where the DNA matches it firmly. A row's size may be missing; if present it is once, few, many or a size class.

j_gene | abundance | d_gene | v_gene | len | CDR3nt | CDR3aa
TRBJ2-3 | . | TRBD2 | TRBV20-1 | 17 | TGCAGTGCGACCGCCGGAGGGACAGCGGGGGGGGGGGGTACGCAGTATTTT | CSATAGGTAGGGGTQYF
TRBJ2-5 | many | TRBD2 | TRBV3-1 | 16 | TGTGCCAGCAGCTGGGCGGGACTAGGGGCCCAAGAGACCCAGTACTTC | CASSWAGLGAQETQYF
TRBJ2-2 | many | . | TRBV15 | 16 | TGTGCCACCAGCAGAGAGCGGGCGGTGAACACCGGGGAGCTGTTTTTT | CATSRERAVNTGELFF
TRBJ2-6 | many | . | TRBV20-1 | 18 | TGCAGTGCTAGAGATAAGGGAGCCCTAGCGTGGGGGGCCAACGTCCTGACTTTC | CSARDKGALAWGANVLTF
TRBJ2-7 | many | . | TRBV20-1 | 17 | TGCAGTGCCCTTGGGGTAGGCGCACCGACGGGCTCCTACGAGCAGTACTTC | CSALGVGAPTGSYEQYF
TRBJ1-2 | once | . | TRBV19 | 14 | TGTGCCAGTAGTAAAGCCGGACAGCGCTATGGCTACACCTTC | CASSKAGQRYGYTF
TRBJ2-3 | many | . | TRBV6-1 | 13 | TGTGCCAGCACCCAGCCTGCGGAAGATACGCAGTATTTT | CASTQPAEDTQYF
TRBJ1-6 | . | . | TRBV6-2/TRBV6-3 | 16 | TGTGCCAGCAGTTCCCTGGGGGCAAGGCCGGATCCACCCCTCCACTTT | CASSSLGARPDPPLHF
TRBJ2-7 | many | . | TRBV11-2 | 16 | TGTGCCAGCAGCCCAGCCTTATGGGGGAAGGTCTACGAGCAGTACTTC | CASSPALWGKVYEQYF
TRBJ2-5 | few | TRBD2 | TRBV7-9 | 15 | TGTGCCAACAGCCCGCGGACTAGCGGCAAAGAGACCCAGTACTTC | CANSPRTSGKETQYF
TRBJ2-1 | many | . | TRBV20-1 | 16 | TGCAGTGCTGAATCGACCGGCCGTCGCTCCTACAATGAGCAGTTCTTC | CSAESTGRRSYNEQFF
TRBJ1-1 | many | . | TRBV3-1 | 13 | TGTGCCAGCAGCCGAGGGACGAACACTGAAGCTTTCTTT | CASSRGTNTEAFF
TRBJ1-5 | many | TRBD1 | TRBV20-1 | 14 | TGCAGTGCTAGAGGACAGGGAAGCAATCAGCCCCAGCATTTT | CSARGQGSNQPQHF
TRBJ2-3 | many | . | TRBV7-9 | 16 | TGTGCCAGCAGCTTAGTCGACAAGGGGCGAGCAGATACGCAGTATTTT | CASSLVDKGRADTQYF
TRBJ1-4 | many | . | TRBV28 | 16 | TGTGCCAGCAGTTCTTTTCCGACAGCAACTAATGAAAAACTGTTTTTT | CASSSFPTATNEKLFF
TRBJ2-2 | many | TRBD1 | TRBV7-3 | 15 | TGTGCCAGCAGCCCGGGACAGGGTAACACCGGGGAGCTGTTTTTT | CASSPGQGNTGELFF
TRBJ2-7 | many | . | TRBV6-1 | 13 | TGTGCCAGCCCCCACGGGCGGTCCTACGAGCAGTACTTC | CASPHGRSYEQYF